These 26 T cell receptor beta chains were all obtained from the same sample, sequenced in a study of blood T cell repertoires in COVID-19 (dated by TCRdb to the early 2020s). Receptor libraries were prepared by the immunoSEQ multiplex PCR assay. TCRdb stores this immuneACCESS table with in-frame sequences only. Part of the clones is absent; in the studies checked, under half of the shortfall reflects unresolved V genes, and no reason is known for the rest. The sample table holds fewer than 200,000 clones, of which 88% were seen once. The top ten constitute roughly 9% of the sample. The source material was PBMCs or T cells enriched from blood (not recorded which). The source is a woman in her late teens or twenties who had recovered from COVID-19.

CDR3 nucleotides: TGTGCCAGCAGTGACGGGGTAGCCTCCTACGAGCAGTACTTC. It encodes CASSDGVASYEQYF. The rearrangement links TRBV2 to TRBJ2-7; tentatively, D is TRBD2 (5 bases). This CDR3 spans 14 amino acids. The V gene's germline CDR1 is SNHLY and CDR2 FYNNEI. The V and J ends lost 3 bases and 0 bases respectively, with 9 bases between them.

The table lists this clone with a count of one. This chain links TRBV28 with TRBJ1-2; no reliable D call. From germline, CDR1 is MDHEN and CDR2 SYDVKM. V lost 10 bases to trimming and J lost 7 bases, with 16 bases between them. CDR3 size: 12 residues. This CDR3 is CATHRGSGGYTF. CDR3 bases: TGTGCCACCCACAGAGGGTCGGGTGGCTACACCTTC.

The chain carries TRBV24-1 and TRBJ2-7, with 8 bases lining up with TRBD1. The J segment lost 3 bases and the V segment lost 3 bases, leaving 6 bases of the junction unmatched. Germline V gene data show CDR1 as KGHDR and CDR2 as SFDVKD. The CDR3 runs to 15 residues. The CDR3 is CATSDRQGSVYEQYF. As DNA, the CDR3 is TGTGCCACCAGTGATAGACAGGGGTCGGTCTACGAGCAGTACTTC.

V usage is TRBV19 and J usage is TRBJ1-2; 7 nucleotides agree with TRBD1. This CDR3 comprises 15 residues. The germline V gene encodes CDR1 LNHDA and CDR2 SQIVND (reference sequence). V was clipped by 5 bases and J by 8 bases; unmatched bases: 14. CDR3 in DNA: TGTGCCAGTAGTCAAGGGGGCAAGGTCGGTGGCGGCTACACCTTC. It encodes CASSQGGKVGGGYTF.

This chain links TRBV20-1 with TRBJ2-1, with D unresolved. The CDR3 loop spans 10 amino acids. V was cut by 6 bases and J by 8 bases, with 8 bases left in between. Germline loops: CDR1 DFQATT, CDR2 SNEGSKA (reference sequence). The CDR3 here is CSAQPDEQFF. In DNA form, the CDR3 reads TGCAGTGCACAACCCGATGAGCAGTTCTTC.

This clone appeared once. This sequence joins TRBV28 and TRBJ1-3; 7 bases align to TRBD1. V trimming: 5 bases; J trimming: 0 bases; junction bases outside the gene matches: 10. Looked up from germline, CDR1 is MDHEN and CDR2 is SYDVKM. This CDR3 comprises 17 residues. CDR3 nucleotide sequence: TGTGCCAGCAGTCTTGCCCGGGGACAGATCTCTGGAAACACCATATATTTT. Its translation: CASSLARGQISGNTIYF.

This chain links TRBV7-9 with TRBJ2-7; D possibly corresponds to TRBD1 (5 bases). The V gene lost 1 base and the J gene lost 0 bases, with 13 bases spanning the gap. CDR3 size: 16 residues. The germline CDR1 and CDR2 sequences are SEHNR and FQNEAQ (reference sequence). The CDR3 DNA is TGTGCCAGCAGCTTAGGGGGCGGACCAAGCTCCTACGAGCAGTACTTC. It yields the protein CASSLGGGPSSYEQYF.

The genes are TRBV2 and TRBJ1-2; 7 positions agree with TRBD1. Germline trimming cut 1 base from V and 8 bases from J; bases unmatched to any gene: 4. Per germline, CDR1 SNHLY and CDR2 FYNNEI. The CDR3 has 13 amino acids. CDR3 DNA sequence: TGTGCCAGCAGTGAAGGACAGGGCGAGGGCTACACCTTC. Translated, it gives CASSEGQGEGYTF.

The chain uses TRBV28 and TRBJ1-5; D is perhaps TRBD1 (6 bases). In germline, CDR1 is MDHEN, CDR2 SYDVKM. The CDR3 contains 13 residues. The CDR3 here is CGSRTAYNQPQHF. In DNA form, the CDR3 reads TGTGGGTCGAGGACAGCCTACAATCAGCCCCAGCATTTT.

The chain joins TRBV27 to TRBJ2-7; D is unclear. This CDR3 comprises 14 residues. Between the trimmed V and J ends, which lost 3 bases and 3 bases, there was a span of 12 bases. Germline lookup yields CDR1 MNHEY and CDR2 SMNVEV (reference sequence). The CDR3 protein is CASSFREVGYEQYF. CDR3 sequence (DNA): TGTGCCAGCAGTTTTCGAGAGGTCGGCTACGAGCAGTACTTC.

This clone was counted once. The chain employs TRBV19 and TRBJ1-1; TRBD1 matches at 8 bases. J was trimmed by 11 bases and V by 8 bases; bases with no gene match: 7. The CDR3 is 11 residues long. Germline V gene data show CDR1 as LNHDA and CDR2 as SQIVND (reference sequence). CDR3 DNA: TGTGCCAGTCTACAGGGGGTCGAGGCTTTCTTT. This codes for CASLQGVEAFF.

The chain links TRBV29-1 to TRBJ1-1, with 7 bases matching TRBD1. The germline CDR1 and CDR2 sequences are SQVTM and ANQGSEA. J gave up 3 bases and V 7 bases, and 8 bases lay outside the gene matches. This CDR3 has 13 amino acids. CDR3 coding DNA: TGCAGCGCTAAGACAGGGATGGACACTGAAGCTTTCTTT. Its translation is CSAKTGMDTEAFF.

The chain employs TRBV15 and TRBJ2-7; 7 bases are a match to TRBD2. The CDR3 runs to 14 residues. Per the germline V gene, CDR1 is LNHNV and CDR2 is YYDKDF (reference sequence). V trimming: 8 bases; J trimming: 0 bases; junction bases outside the gene matches: 7. CDR3 loop: CATGRAGISYEQYF. DNA for the CDR3: TGTGCCACCGGTCGAGCGGGGATCTCCTACGAGCAGTACTTC.

This sequence joins TRBV5-4 and TRBJ2-7, with 7 bases fitting TRBD1. The trim removed 3 bases at V and 0 bases at J, leaving 3 bases unmatched. CDR1 SGHNT and CDR2 YYREEE come from the germline V gene (reference sequence). The CDR3 is 14 residues long. The CDR3 region has the DNA TGTGCCAGCAGCTCGGACAGGACCTCCTACGAGCAGTACTTC. Its protein is CASSSDRTSYEQYF.

The gene calls are TRBV5-1 and TRBJ2-2; TRBD2 aligns across 12 bases. Germline CDR1 SGHRS, CDR2 YFSETQ. CDR3 length: 16 residues. V gave up 5 bases and J gave up 5 bases; unmatched junction bases: 7. For the CDR3, the DNA is TGCGCCAGCAGTGAGACTAGCGGGAGAAGGACCGGGGAGCTGTTTTTT. Translated: CASSETSGRRTGELFF.

The chain recombines TRBV29-1 with TRBJ1-1; 7 bases line up with TRBD1. The V gene's germline CDR1 is SQVTM and CDR2 ANQGSEA. Trimming at V came to 2 bases and at J to 6 bases, leaving 3 bases not matched to a gene. The CDR3 loop spans 12 amino acids. CDR3: CSVEKGGPEAFF. The DNA for the CDR3 is TGCAGCGTTGAAAAAGGGGGCCCTGAAGCTTTCTTT.

This clone appeared once. V is TRBV4-3 and J is TRBJ2-5, with D possibly being TRBD2 (5 bases). The CDR3 runs to 15 residues. Germline loops: CDR1 LGHNA, CDR2 YSLEER. Trimming cost V 2 bases and J 0 bases, with 10 bases left between them. The chain's CDR3 is CASSQQTTNQETQYF. The CDR3 DNA reads TGCGCCAGCAGCCAACAAACGACTAACCAAGAGACCCAGTACTTC.

The V and J genes are TRBV19 and TRBJ1-4; D gene uncertain. The CDR3 spans 13 residues. The V end lost 5 bases, the J end lost 7 bases, and 11 bases lay between the germline ends. The germline V gene encodes CDR1 LNHDA and CDR2 SQIVND (reference sequence). This chain's CDR3 is CASSAGSGEKLFF. The CDR3 region has the DNA TGTGCCAGTAGTGCCGGGTCGGGTGAAAAACTGTTTTTT.

The rearrangement links TRBV28 to TRBJ1-5, with D possibly being TRBD1 (5 bases). Germline V gene data show CDR1 as MDHEN and CDR2 as SYDVKM. The CDR3 sequence is 13 residues long. V shed 7 bases and J shed 5 bases, with 12 bases lying between them. The CDR3 nucleotides are TGTGCCAGCAAGACAGTTTTCGATCAGCCCCAGCATTTT. As protein: CASKTVFDQPQHF. Combining the CDR3 with reference TRBV28 and TRBJ1-5 gives the whole variable domain DVKVTQSSRYLVKRTGEKVFLECVQDMDHENMFWYRQDPGLGLRLIYFSYDVKMKEKGDIPEGYSVSREKKERFSLILESASTNQTSMYLCASKTVFDQPQHFGDGTRLSIL.

The CDR3 nucleotides are TGTGCCAGCAGCCACGGAACGGGACAGCCTACGAACACTGAAGCTTTCTTT. Its protein product is CASSHGTGQPTNTEAFF. The chain carries TRBV7-9 and TRBJ1-1, with TRBD1 matching 7 bases. The CDR3 is made up of 17 amino acids. J gave up 1 base and V 5 bases, and 13 bases lay outside the gene matches. Germline V gene sequence: CDR1 SEHNR, CDR2 FQNEAQ (reference sequence).

The chain employs TRBV29-1 and TRBJ1-2; 7 bases agree with TRBD1. This CDR3 comprises 13 residues. Germline values: CDR1 SQVTM, CDR2 ANQGSEA. The V and J ends lost 1 base and 7 bases, in that order; junction bases with no gene match: 6. CDR3 loop: CSVEVTGMGGYTF. The DNA for the CDR3 is TGCAGCGTTGAAGTGACAGGGATGGGTGGCTACACCTTC. Full variable domain (outside the CDR3, taken from reference TRBV29-1 and TRBJ1-2): SAVISQKPSRDICQRGTSLTIQCQVDSQVTMMFWYRQQPGQSLTLIATANQGSEATYESGFVIDKFPISRPNLTFSTLTVSNMSPEDSSIYLCSVEVTGMGGYTFGSGTRLTVV.

CDR3 loop: CASSRTTVGYYGYTF. The DNA for the CDR3 is TGTGCCAGCAGCCGCACCACGGTGGGCTATTATGGCTACACCTTC. The rearrangement uses TRBV5-6 and TRBJ1-2; no definite D call. The CDR3 contains 15 residues. Trimming pared 4 bases from V and 5 bases from J, leaving 18 bases between. Germline V gene sequence: CDR1 SGHDT, CDR2 YYEEEE.

V is TRBV7-6 and J is TRBJ1-1; a weak D match, TRBD1 (6 bases). CDR1 is SGHVS and CDR2 is FNYEAQ in the germline V gene. The CDR3 length is 18 residues. V lost 4 bases, J lost 0 bases, and 21 bases lay in between. In DNA, the CDR3 is TGTGCCAGCAGCTCCTTTGGGGACACCTTTGTCCTGAACACTGAAGCTTTCTTT. Translating gives CASSSFGDTFVLNTEAFF.

The rearrangement uses TRBV4-3 and TRBJ2-5, with TRBD1 matching 9 bases. In germline, CDR1 is LGHNA, CDR2 YSLEER. The V and J ends lost 4 bases and 5 bases, in that order; junction bases with no gene match: 11. CDR3 size: 16 residues. CDR3 sequence (DNA): TGCGCCAGCAGCCGCTTCAAAGGACAGGGGATGGAGACCCAGTACTTC. Translated, it gives CASSRFKGQGMETQYF.

J is TRBJ2-2 and V is TRBV6-5; 7 bases line up with TRBD2. The CDR3 spans 14 residues. The trim removed 8 bases at V and 6 bases at J, leaving 9 bases unmatched. Per germline, CDR1 MNHEY and CDR2 SVGAGI. CDR3 protein: CASAWGRASGELFF. In nucleotides, the CDR3 is TGTGCCAGCGCTTGGGGGAGGGCCTCCGGGGAGCTGTTTTTT.

The chain combines TRBV4-3 with TRBJ1-2; 8 bases match TRBD1. V was pared by 0 bases and J by 8 bases, with 5 bases of the junction left unmatched. The germline V gene has CDR1 LGHNA and CDR2 YSLEER. The CDR3 loop spans 14 amino acids. DNA for the CDR3: TGCGCCAGCAGCCAAGAAGCGGGGACAGGAGGCTACACCTTC. Residues: CASSQEAGTGGYTF.